This TCR beta chain was sequenced in a study of blood T cell repertoires in COVID-19. Sequencing used immunoSEQ multiplex PCR; TCRdb keeps in-frame clones, though not all of them. The profile shows about 270,000 clones, approximately 85% of them singletons. CDR3 length: 13 residues. The ends were cut back, 4 bases at V and 4 bases at J, with 10 bases in the middle. The material sequenced was peripheral blood. V usage is TRBV12-3 or TRBV12-4 and J usage is TRBJ1-1; TRBD1 is a possible D gene (5 bases). This sequence originates from a woman aged 65 to 85 with acute or convalescent COVID-19. The CDR3 DNA sequence: TGTGCCAGCAGTTCCTATAGGGGCACTGAAGCTTTCTTT. This translates into CASSSYRGTEAFF.